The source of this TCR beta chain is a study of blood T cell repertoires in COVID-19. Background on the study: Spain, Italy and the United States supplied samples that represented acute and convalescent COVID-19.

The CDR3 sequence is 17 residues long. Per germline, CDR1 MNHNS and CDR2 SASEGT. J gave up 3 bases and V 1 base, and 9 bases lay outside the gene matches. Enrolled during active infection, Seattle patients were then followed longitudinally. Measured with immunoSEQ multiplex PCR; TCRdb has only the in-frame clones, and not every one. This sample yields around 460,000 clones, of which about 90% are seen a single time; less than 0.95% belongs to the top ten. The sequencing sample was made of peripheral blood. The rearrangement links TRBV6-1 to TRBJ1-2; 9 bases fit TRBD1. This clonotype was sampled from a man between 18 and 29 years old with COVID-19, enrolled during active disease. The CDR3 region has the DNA TGTGCCAGCAGTGAAGGGGGACAGGGTAGGATTGACTATGGCTACACCTTC. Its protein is CASSEGGQGRIDYGYTF.